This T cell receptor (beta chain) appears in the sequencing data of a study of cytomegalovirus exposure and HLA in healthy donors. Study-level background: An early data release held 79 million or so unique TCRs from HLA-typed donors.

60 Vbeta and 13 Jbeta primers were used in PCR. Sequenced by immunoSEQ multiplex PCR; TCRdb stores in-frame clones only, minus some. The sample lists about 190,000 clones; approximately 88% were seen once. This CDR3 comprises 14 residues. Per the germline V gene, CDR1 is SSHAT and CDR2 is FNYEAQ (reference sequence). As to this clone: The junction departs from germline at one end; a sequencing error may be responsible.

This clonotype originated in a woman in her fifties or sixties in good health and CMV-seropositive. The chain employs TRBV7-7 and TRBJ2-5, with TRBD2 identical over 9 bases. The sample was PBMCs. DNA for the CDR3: TGTGCTAGCAGCTCGGGACTAGCTGTGGAGACCCAGTACTTC. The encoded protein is CASSSGLAVETQYF.